This is a list of T cell receptor beta chains from one sample in a study of blood T cell repertoires in COVID-19. Profiled with immunoSEQ multiplex PCR; TCRdb holds only in-frame clones, not every one. The repertoire has some 190,000 clones, under 80% of them found once; the top ten carry around an eighth. The sequenced material came from peripheral blood. Receptors originate from a woman between 45 and 60 years old with acute or convalescent COVID-19. Both conserved end residues are part of each CDR3. The D gene is left open where the match is weak. Only part of the rows carry a size: once, few, many, or a class if the clone is expanded.

V gene: TRBV29-1; J gene: TRBJ2-1; clone size: NA; D gene: TRBD2; CDR3 protein: CSVAREGEYNEQFF; CDR3 DNA: TGCAGCGTTGCCCGGGAGGGCGAATACAATGAGCAGTTCTTC
V gene: TRBV3-1/TRBV3-2; J gene: TRBJ1-2; clone size: NA; D gene: TRBD1; CDR3 protein: CASSLSGTEPRGYGYTF; CDR3 DNA: TGTGCCAGCAGCCTATCCGGGACAGAGCCCCGAGGGTATGGCTACACCTTC
V gene: TRBV16; J gene: TRBJ2-4; clone size: once; D gene: NA; CDR3 protein: CASSPLGRGQNIQYF; CDR3 DNA: TGTGCCAGCAGCCCCCTCGGCAGGGGACAAAACATTCAGTACTTC
V gene: TRBV7-2; J gene: TRBJ1-1; clone size: NA; D gene: TRBD1; CDR3 protein: CASSVRQGGFEAFF; CDR3 DNA: TGTGCCAGCAGTGTACGACAGGGGGGATTTGAAGCTTTCTTT
V gene: TRBV5-6; J gene: TRBJ1-5; clone size: NA; D gene: NA; CDR3 protein: CASSLLGGNQPQHF; CDR3 DNA: TGTGCCAGCAGCTTGTTAGGGGGCAATCAGCCCCAGCATTTT
V gene: TRBV19; J gene: TRBJ1-6; clone size: NA; D gene: TRBD1; CDR3 protein: CASSPKKGTGLSSPLHF; CDR3 DNA: TGTGCCAGTAGTCCGAAGAAGGGGACAGGGCTTAGCTCACCCCTCCACTTT
V gene: TRBV2; J gene: TRBJ1-5; clone size: NA; D gene: TRBD1; CDR3 protein: CASRGTGGNQPQHF; CDR3 DNA: TGTGCCAGCAGGGGTACAGGGGGAAATCAGCCCCAGCATTTT
V gene: TRBV10-3; J gene: TRBJ2-2; clone size: NA; D gene: NA; CDR3 protein: CAISGNTGELFF; CDR3 DNA: TGTGCCATCAGCGGGAATACCGGGGAGCTGTTTTTT
V gene: TRBV6-6; J gene: TRBJ2-2; clone size: NA; D gene: TRBD2; CDR3 protein: CASSPKAGGNTGELFF; CDR3 DNA: TGTGCCAGCAGTCCGAAGGCGGGGGGGAACACCGGGGAGCTGTTTTTT
V gene: TRBV19; J gene: TRBJ1-5; clone size: NA; D gene: NA; CDR3 protein: CASSIDPQGRSNQPQHF; CDR3 DNA: TGTGCCAGTAGTATAGATCCCCAGGGGAGAAGCAATCAGCCCCAGCATTTT
V gene: TRBV9; J gene: TRBJ1-5; clone size: NA; D gene: NA; CDR3 protein: CASSPHPGSNQPQHF; CDR3 DNA: TGTGCCAGCAGCCCTCATCCAGGGTCGAATCAGCCCCAGCATTTT
V gene: TRBV9; J gene: TRBJ2-2; clone size: NA; D gene: NA; CDR3 protein: CASSVFQRTWGEPTGELFF; CDR3 DNA: TGTGCCAGCAGCGTGTTTCAGAGAACCTGGGGGGAGCCCACCGGGGAGCTGTTTTTT
V gene: TRBV7-9; J gene: TRBJ2-1; clone size: few; D gene: TRBD1; CDR3 protein: CASSLARTGGKDNEQFF; CDR3 DNA: TGTGCCAGCAGCTTAGCTAGGACAGGGGGAAAGGACAATGAGCAGTTCTTC
V gene: TRBV5-1; J gene: TRBJ2-3; clone size: NA; D gene: TRBD2; CDR3 protein: CASSVGLAGRERTDTQYF; CDR3 DNA: TGCGCCAGCAGCGTAGGACTAGCGGGCCGGGAGCGCACAGATACGCAGTATTTT
V gene: TRBV3-1/TRBV3-2; J gene: TRBJ2-3; clone size: many; D gene: TRBD2; CDR3 protein: CASSQGTSGSTDTQYF; CDR3 DNA: TGTGCCAGCAGCCAAGGGACTAGCGGAAGCACAGATACGCAGTATTTT
V gene: TRBV15; J gene: TRBJ2-1; clone size: NA; D gene: TRBD2; CDR3 protein: CATSRAGRTSGRGNEQFF; CDR3 DNA: TGTGCCACCAGCAGAGCGGGCCGGACTAGCGGGAGGGGAAATGAGCAGTTCTTC
V gene: TRBV5-5; J gene: TRBJ1-1; clone size: once; D gene: NA; CDR3 protein: CASRAEGTEAFF; CDR3 DNA: TGTGCCAGCAGGGCGGAGGGGACTGAAGCTTTCTTT
V gene: TRBV19; J gene: TRBJ2-3; clone size: NA; D gene: NA; CDR3 protein: CASSIDGVYTDTQYF; CDR3 DNA: TGTGCCAGTAGTATAGATGGAGTCTACACAGATACGCAGTATTTT
V gene: TRBV18; J gene: TRBJ1-1; clone size: once; D gene: TRBD1; CDR3 protein: CASGGGAYEAFF; CDR3 DNA: TGTGCTTCGGGAGGGGGCGCTTATGAAGCTTTCTTT
V gene: TRBV30; J gene: TRBJ2-3; clone size: NA; D gene: TRBD2; CDR3 protein: CAWSVRWGRASTDTQYF; CDR3 DNA: TGTGCCTGGAGTGTACGATGGGGGAGGGCTAGCACAGATACGCAGTATTTT
V gene: TRBV27; J gene: TRBJ1-2; clone size: once; D gene: TRBD1; CDR3 protein: CASSRDRGNYGYTF; CDR3 DNA: TGTGCCAGCAGCCGGGACAGGGGAAACTATGGCTACACCTTC
V gene: TRBV19; J gene: TRBJ2-7; clone size: NA; D gene: NA; CDR3 protein: CASSINGGYEQYF; CDR3 DNA: TGTGCCAGTAGTATAAACGGGGGCTACGAGCAGTACTTC
V gene: TRBV15; J gene: TRBJ2-7; clone size: NA; D gene: NA; CDR3 protein: CATSRAKSSYEQYF; CDR3 DNA: TGTGCCACCAGCAGAGCTAAGAGCTCCTACGAGCAGTACTTC
V gene: TRBV5-1; J gene: TRBJ2-1; clone size: NA; D gene: NA; CDR3 protein: CASSLMTGVNNEQFF; CDR3 DNA: TGCGCCAGCAGCTTGATGACGGGGGTTAACAATGAGCAGTTCTTC
V gene: TRBV2; J gene: TRBJ2-2; clone size: NA; D gene: TRBD2; CDR3 protein: CASTRLAGGSANTGELFF; CDR3 DNA: TGTGCCAGCACCAGACTAGCGGGAGGCTCCGCGAACACCGGGGAGCTGTTTTTT
V gene: TRBV6-5; J gene: TRBJ2-7; clone size: NA; D gene: TRBD1; CDR3 protein: CASRRDRNYEQYF; CDR3 DNA: TGTGCCAGCAGGAGGGACAGAAACTACGAGCAGTACTTC
V gene: TRBV7-9; J gene: TRBJ2-3; clone size: few; D gene: NA; CDR3 protein: CASSLEGGADTQYF; CDR3 DNA: TGTGCCAGCAGCTTAGAGGGCGGGGCGGATACGCAGTATTTT
V gene: TRBV3-1/TRBV3-2; J gene: TRBJ1-1; clone size: NA; D gene: NA; CDR3 protein: CASRQGHLGGEAFF; CDR3 DNA: TGTGCCAGCAGACAAGGACACCTAGGGGGTGAAGCTTTCTTT
V gene: TRBV5-1; J gene: TRBJ1-2; clone size: NA; D gene: TRBD1; CDR3 protein: CASRPTGAIYGYTF; CDR3 DNA: TGCGCCAGCAGGCCGACAGGGGCGATCTATGGCTACACCTTC
V gene: TRBV6-1; J gene: TRBJ2-7; clone size: NA; D gene: TRBD1; CDR3 protein: CASREGTGMRYEQYF; CDR3 DNA: TGTGCCAGCAGAGAGGGGACAGGGATGCGGTACGAGCAGTACTTC
V gene: TRBV20-1; J gene: TRBJ2-7; clone size: few; D gene: NA; CDR3 protein: CSAQTHYEQYF; CDR3 DNA: TGCAGTGCTCAGACACACTACGAGCAGTACTTC
V gene: TRBV27; J gene: TRBJ2-7; clone size: once; D gene: TRBD2; CDR3 protein: CASSLEGLSGGSYEQYF; CDR3 DNA: TGTGCCAGCAGTCTCGAAGGACTTAGCGGGGGCTCCTACGAGCAGTACTTC
V gene: TRBV5-6; J gene: TRBJ2-2; clone size: NA; D gene: NA; CDR3 protein: CASSLANIGTSYTGELFF; CDR3 DNA: TGTGCCAGCAGCTTGGCAAATATCGGGACATCCTACACCGGGGAGCTGTTTTTT
V gene: TRBV2; J gene: TRBJ1-1; clone size: few; D gene: NA; CDR3 protein: CASSITMRTEAFF; CDR3 DNA: TGTGCCAGCAGTATCACAATGCGGACTGAAGCTTTCTTT
V gene: TRBV25-1; J gene: TRBJ1-2; clone size: NA; D gene: NA; CDR3 protein: CASSGSLGGSYGYTF; CDR3 DNA: TGTGCCAGCAGTGGGTCTCTGGGGGGGTCCTATGGCTACACCTTC
V gene: TRBV5-4; J gene: TRBJ2-7; clone size: NA; D gene: TRBD1; CDR3 protein: CASSRRQGTHEQYF; CDR3 DNA: TGTGCCAGCAGCCGACGACAGGGTACCCACGAGCAGTACTTC
V gene: TRBV5-1; J gene: TRBJ2-2; clone size: NA; D gene: TRBD2; CDR3 protein: CASSGTSANTGELFF; CDR3 DNA: TGCGCCAGCAGTGGGACTAGTGCGAACACCGGGGAGCTGTTTTTT
V gene: TRBV5-1; J gene: TRBJ1-4; clone size: once; D gene: NA; CDR3 protein: CASSLDGGNEKLFF; CDR3 DNA: TGCGCCAGCAGCTTGGACGGAGGGAATGAAAAACTGTTTTTT
V gene: TRBV6-5; J gene: TRBJ2-7; clone size: NA; D gene: TRBD1; CDR3 protein: CASTERTGGLYEQYF; CDR3 DNA: TGTGCCAGCACCGAGAGAACAGGGGGCCTCTACGAGCAGTACTTC
V gene: TRBV9; J gene: TRBJ2-7; clone size: NA; D gene: NA; CDR3 protein: CASSVARQGIYEQYF; CDR3 DNA: TGTGCCAGCAGCGTAGCGCGTCAGGGGATCTACGAGCAGTACTTC
V gene: TRBV9; J gene: TRBJ1-3; clone size: NA; D gene: TRBD1; CDR3 protein: CASSSTTGFGNTIYF; CDR3 DNA: TGTGCCAGCAGCTCCACGACAGGGTTTGGAAACACCATATATTTT
V gene: TRBV2; J gene: TRBJ1-5; clone size: few; D gene: TRBD1; CDR3 protein: CASSSDRLSNQPQHF; CDR3 DNA: TGTGCCAGCAGTTCGGACAGGCTAAGCAATCAGCCCCAGCATTTT
V gene: TRBV10-3; J gene: TRBJ2-1; clone size: NA; D gene: TRBD2; CDR3 protein: CAISGLAGGNNEQFF; CDR3 DNA: TGTGCCATCTCCGGACTAGCGGGGGGTAACAATGAGCAGTTCTTC
V gene: TRBV4-1; J gene: TRBJ2-2; clone size: NA; D gene: TRBD1; CDR3 protein: CASSQATLIVGTGASRELFF; CDR3 DNA: TGCGCCAGCAGCCAAGCAACACTCATTGTGGGGACAGGGGCGTCGAGGGAGCTGTTTTTT
V gene: TRBV19; J gene: TRBJ2-5; clone size: NA; D gene: TRBD2; CDR3 protein: CASKAGGAHFQETQYF; CDR3 DNA: TGTGCCAGTAAAGCGGGGGGAGCCCACTTCCAAGAGACCCAGTACTTC
V gene: TRBV4-3; J gene: TRBJ2-6; clone size: NA; D gene: NA; CDR3 protein: CASSPIGTTGANVLTF; CDR3 DNA: TGCGCCAGCAGCCCGATAGGGACAACTGGGGCCAACGTCCTGACTTTC
V gene: TRBV29-1; J gene: TRBJ2-7; clone size: once; D gene: TRBD1; CDR3 protein: CSVETGADYEQYF; CDR3 DNA: TGCAGCGTTGAAACAGGGGCGGACTACGAGCAGTACTTC
V gene: TRBV7-6; J gene: TRBJ2-7; clone size: once; D gene: NA; CDR3 protein: CASSLGQLPPHEQYF; CDR3 DNA: TGTGCCAGCAGCTTAGGGCAACTACCTCCCCACGAGCAGTACTTC
V gene: TRBV12-3/TRBV12-4; J gene: TRBJ2-2; clone size: NA; D gene: TRBD1; CDR3 protein: CASSYRGAGELFF; CDR3 DNA: TGTGCCAGCAGCTACAGGGGTGCCGGGGAGCTGTTTTTT
V gene: TRBV4-1; J gene: TRBJ2-1; clone size: NA; D gene: NA; CDR3 protein: CASSHLGGGPNNEQFF; CDR3 DNA: TGCGCCAGCAGCCACCTAGGGGGGGGCCCGAACAATGAGCAGTTCTTC
V gene: TRBV5-1; J gene: TRBJ2-1; clone size: NA; D gene: NA; CDR3 protein: CASSFLGEGSNEQFF; CDR3 DNA: TGCGCCAGCAGCTTTTTGGGTGAGGGTTCCAATGAGCAGTTCTTC
V gene: TRBV7-8; J gene: TRBJ2-7; clone size: NA; D gene: NA; CDR3 protein: CASSSGGPIDRSYEQYF; CDR3 DNA: TGTGCCAGCAGCTCCGGAGGGCCGATAGATCGATCCTACGAGCAGTACTTC
V gene: TRBV2; J gene: TRBJ2-1; clone size: NA; D gene: NA; CDR3 protein: CASREGGPYNEQFF; CDR3 DNA: TGTGCCAGCAGAGAGGGGGGGCCCTACAATGAGCAGTTCTTC
V gene: TRBV28; J gene: TRBJ1-5; clone size: few; D gene: TRBD1; CDR3 protein: CASSYQTGGSQPQHF; CDR3 DNA: TGTGCCAGCAGTTATCAGACAGGGGGATCTCAGCCCCAGCATTTT
V gene: TRBV4-2; J gene: TRBJ2-3; clone size: NA; D gene: TRBD2; CDR3 protein: CASSPRRGGTDTQYF; CDR3 DNA: TGTGCCAGCAGCCCGCGGCGGGGGGGCACAGATACGCAGTATTTT
V gene: TRBV19; J gene: TRBJ2-2; clone size: NA; D gene: TRBD1; CDR3 protein: CASSGSGTGFSRVTGELFF; CDR3 DNA: TGTGCCAGTAGTGGATCCGGGACAGGGTTTTCACGAGTCACCGGGGAGCTGTTTTTT
V gene: TRBV2; J gene: TRBJ2-1; clone size: once; D gene: TRBD2; CDR3 protein: CASSESGRSYNEQFF; CDR3 DNA: TGTGCCAGCAGTGAGAGCGGGAGGTCGTACAATGAGCAGTTCTTC